The present TCR beta chain was sequenced within a study of blood T cell repertoires in COVID-19. The wider study: The United States, Italy and Spain supplied acute and convalescent COVID-19 samples. From T cells, B-cell-depleted T cells, or PBMCs came the material, which was cDNA or gDNA.

Original handling: Amplification of reference gene primers provided the estimated nucleated cell counts. Generated by immunoSEQ multiplex PCR, the TCRdb table keeps only in-frame clones and is missing some. V and J calls and clone size come straight from that table; D and trimming were deduced from the DNA. The sample has a few hundred thousand clones, around 90% seen once; the top ten hold approximately 6.8%. CDR3 length: 12 residues. The V gene lost 3 bases and the J gene lost 6 bases, with 9 bases spanning the gap. Germline-derived CDR1 and CDR2 are SGDLS and YYNGEE. This chain links TRBV9 with TRBJ1-1; D not resolved. This clonotype was sampled from a woman in her twenties or thirties with COVID-19, enrolled during active disease. Sequenced sample: peripheral blood. The CDR3 DNA sequence: TGTGCCAGCAGCGAGGGAGCCGCTGAAGCTTTCTTT. It encodes CASSEGAAEAFF. The full variable domain, rest sourced from reference TRBV9 and TRBJ1-1, is DSGVTQTPKHLITATGQRVTLRCSPRSGDLSVYWYQQSLDQGLQFLIQYYNGEERAKGNILERFSAQQFPDLHSELNLSSLELGDSALYFCASSEGAAEAFFGQGTRLTVV.